Listed below are T cell receptor beta chains from one sample, sequenced in a study of T cell changes during pregnancy in multiple sclerosis. Produced via immunoSEQ multiplex PCR; TCRdb's table is partial and in-frame only. This sample has some 28,000 clones, with about 89% found just once. This sample comprised CD4+ T cells from peripheral blood mononuclear cells, obtained in the first trimester of pregnancy. These receptors originate from a female donor in good health, enrolled as a control in a pregnancy study. The CDR3 runs from the conserved cysteine through the conserved F or W. D genes are given only for firm matches. Size values are once, few and many counts, or a class for expanded clones, and some rows have none.

j_call	v_call	clone_size	d_call	cdr3_nt	cdr3_aa
TRBJ2-5	TRBV7-2	NA	NA	TGTGCCAGCAGCCGAGAAGTCATGGAGACCCAGTACTTC	CASSREVMETQYF
TRBJ1-1	TRBV4-2	few	NA	TGTGCCAGCAGCCAAGATAGCGGCATGGCGGGCACTGAAGCTTTCTTT	CASSQDSGMAGTEAFF
TRBJ1-5	TRBV15	NA	NA	TGTGCCACCAGCAGAGATAGGGGATTTCAAACTCAGCCCCAGCATTTT	CATSRDRGFQTQPQHF
TRBJ1-6	TRBV14	once	NA	TGTGCCAGCAGCCAAGGCTCGGGGAATTCACCCCTCCACTTT	CASSQGSGNSPLHF
TRBJ2-3	TRBV6-5	NA	NA	TGTGCCAGCAGGGAGAGCGCCGAAGGAGATACGCAGTATTTT	CASRESAEGDTQYF
TRBJ1-1	TRBV28	once	TRBD1	TGTGCCAGCAGGAAGGGGGCGCTCCTTGAAGCTTTCTTT	CASRKGALLEAFF
TRBJ1-2	TRBV5-1	NA	NA	TGCGCCAGCAGTATAGCGGGGGACTATGGCTACACCTTC	CASSIAGDYGYTF
TRBJ2-7	TRBV11-3	NA	NA	TGTGCCAGCAGCTTAGGCGGTGACTCCTACGAGCAGTACTTC	CASSLGGDSYEQYF
TRBJ1-5	TRBV5-1	NA	TRBD1	TGCGCCAGCAGCACCCGACAGGGACTCGTAGTAGATCAGCCCCAGCATTTT	CASSTRQGLVVDQPQHF
TRBJ2-3	TRBV29-1	NA	TRBD1	TGCAGCGTTGCCGTAGGACAGGGTCAGACAGATACGCAGTATTTT	CSVAVGQGQTDTQYF
TRBJ1-5	TRBV28	NA	NA	TGTGCCAGCAGTTTCGGGGGGAGTCAGCCCCAGCATTTT	CASSFGGSQPQHF
TRBJ1-5	TRBV10-2	NA	NA	TGCGCCAGCAGTGATTACAGGTTCTATAGCAATCAGCCCCAGCATTTT	CASSDYRFYSNQPQHF
TRBJ1-2	TRBV10-3	NA	NA	TGTGCCATCAGTGAGCCGGGACAAAACTATGGCTACACCTTC	CAISEPGQNYGYTF
TRBJ2-3	TRBV10-1	once	TRBD2	TGCGCCAGCTCAGTGGTAGCGGGGACAAGCACAGATACGCAGTATTTT	CASSVVAGTSTDTQYF
TRBJ1-1	TRBV5-6	few	NA	TGTGCCAGCGCAGGGGCAGGGATCACTGAAGCTTTCTTT	CASAGAGITEAFF
TRBJ2-7	TRBV6-5	NA	TRBD2	TGTGCCAGCAGTTACGGGGGCGGGGGGGGATACGAGCAGTACTTC	CASSYGGGGGYEQYF
TRBJ2-4	TRBV5-1	few	TRBD1	TGCGCCAGCAGCCCGACAGGGGTTCCCAAAAACATTCAGTACTTC	CASSPTGVPKNIQYF
TRBJ2-2	TRBV4-1	NA	TRBD2	TGCGCCAGCAGCCAAGTTTTAGCGGGGGTTGCCGGGGAGCTGTTTTTT	CASSQVLAGVAGELFF
TRBJ1-5	TRBV28	NA	NA	TGTGCCAGCAGTTTTCAAGGACTTAGCAATCAGCCCCAGCATTTT	CASSFQGLSNQPQHF
TRBJ1-2	TRBV7-7	once	TRBD1	TGTGCTAGCAGCTCGGGACAGGGGTATGGCTACACCTTC	CASSSGQGYGYTF